This entry lists 19 T cell receptor beta chains sequenced from one sample in a study of cytomegalovirus exposure and HLA in healthy donors. PCR was performed using 60 Vbeta and 13 Jbeta primers. Sequencing was performed with immunoSEQ multiplex PCR; in TCRdb, only in-frame clones are kept and a portion is missing. The data show 110,000 or so clones, approximately 76% seen once. Sequenced sample: PBMCs. Every receptor here comes from a middle-aged man in good health and CMV-seropositive.

This clone was seen a few times. The chain joins TRBV29-1 to TRBJ1-2; D is unclear. The germline V gene encodes CDR1 SQVTM and CDR2 ANQGSEA. The CDR3 loop spans 13 amino acids. The V gene lost 0 bases and the J gene lost 7 bases, with 12 bases spanning the gap. The chain's CDR3 is CSVEEVAGGGYTF. The CDR3 nucleotides are TGCAGCGTTGAAGAGGTGGCCGGAGGTGGCTACACCTTC.

This CDR3 is CASSSIRQGKVGQYF. In DNA form, the CDR3 reads TGTGCCAGCAGCTCCATCCGACAGGGGAAAGTAGGGCAGTACTTC. This sequence joins TRBV11-2 and TRBJ2-7, with TRBD1 identical over 8 bases. Germline values: CDR1 SGHAT, CDR2 FQNNGV. V shed 4 bases, J shed 9 bases, and the junction held 14 bases outside the gene matches. The length of the CDR3 is 15 residues.

The chain uses TRBV7-9 and TRBJ2-7; 7 bases are shared with TRBD1. V trimming: 1 base; J trimming: 2 bases; junction bases outside the gene matches: 5. CDR1 and CDR2 (germline): SEHNR, FQNEAQ (reference sequence). The CDR3 is 15 residues long. In DNA form, the CDR3 reads TGTGCCAGCAGCTTAGACAGGGGTCCCGCCTACGAGCAGTACTTC. It yields the protein CASSLDRGPAYEQYF.

V and J are TRBV11-2 and TRBJ2-6, with TRBD2 matching over 8 bases. Germline V CDR1 and CDR2: SGHAT, FQNNGV. This CDR3 has 16 amino acids. The V segment lost 5 bases and the J segment 4 bases; nucleotides outside the gene matches: 7. CDR3 loop: CASSEGGGPGANVLTF. CDR3 sequence (DNA): TGTGCCAGCAGCGAGGGCGGGGGGCCAGGGGCCAACGTCCTGACTTTC.

The chain uses TRBV27 and TRBJ2-2; TRBD2 agrees at 8 bases. In germline, CDR1 is MNHEY, CDR2 SMNVEV (reference sequence). This CDR3 region has 13 residues. J was trimmed by 4 bases and V by 5 bases; bases with no gene match: 0. The CDR3 region has the DNA TGTGCCAGCAGTGCGGGGGGCACCGGGGAGCTGTTTTTT. Translating gives CASSAGGTGELFF.

The chain joins TRBV14 to TRBJ1-1, with D possibly TRBD1 on 6 matching bases. Looked up from germline, CDR1 is SGHDN and CDR2 is FVKESK. V lost 1 base, J lost 3 bases, and 9 bases lay in between. This CDR3 region has 14 residues. CDR3 in amino acids: CASSQVQGYTEAFF. The CDR3 DNA reads TGTGCCAGCAGCCAAGTCCAGGGGTACACTGAAGCTTTCTTT.

The chain recombines TRBV7-2 with TRBJ1-5, with D perhaps TRBD1 (6 bases). Germline-derived CDR1 and CDR2 are SGHTA and FQGNSA. Trimming took 2 bases from V and 4 from J, leaving 12 bases between them. The CDR3 totals 15 residues. In nucleotides, the CDR3 is TGTGCCAGCAGCTTAAACAGGGATGAGAATCAGCCCCAGCATTTT. The encoded protein is CASSLNRDENQPQHF.

Comment on this clone: Its ends do not fully match the called genes, so a read error is possible. V gene TRBV10-3 combines with J gene TRBJ1-2; 9 bases agree with TRBD1. Germline V gene data show CDR1 as ENHRY and CDR2 as SYGVKD. The CDR3 consists of 15 residues. This CDR3 is CATSVQGAENYGYTF. The CDR3 DNA reads as TGTGCCACCAGTGTACAGGGGGCAGAGAACTATGGCTACACCTTC.

The chain uses TRBV27 and TRBJ2-1; 9 nucleotides agree with TRBD1. The CDR3 loop spans 17 amino acids. Germline V gives CDR1 MNHEY, CDR2 SMNVEV (reference sequence). V gave up 2 bases and J gave up 4 bases; unmatched junction bases: 9. The CDR3 nucleotides read TGTGCCAGCAGTTTAACGCCACAGGGGGCCCTATACAATGAGCAGTTCTTC. Translation gives CASSLTPQGALYNEQFF.

The chain joins TRBV27 to TRBJ2-2, with TRBD2 identical over 9 bases. J was trimmed by 5 bases and V by 4 bases; bases with no gene match: 11. CDR1 and CDR2 from the germline V gene are MNHEY and SMNVEV (reference sequence). The CDR3 consists of 17 residues. The CDR3 here is CASSSRGPSGATGELFF. The CDR3 nucleotides are TGTGCCAGCAGTTCCCGGGGGCCTAGCGGGGCGACCGGGGAGCTGTTTTTT.

A remark on this clone: One junction end disagrees with the germline gene, perhaps due to a read error. The chain combines TRBV7-9 with TRBJ2-1; 9 nucleotides agree with TRBD1. CDR1 SEHNR and CDR2 FQNEAQ come from the germline V gene (reference sequence). The CDR3 covers 17 residues. CDR3 sequence reads: CSSSLGLDRGSYNEQFF. CDR3 coding DNA: TGTTCCAGCAGCTTAGGGCTGGACAGGGGCTCCTACAATGAGCAGTTCTTC.

This sequence joins TRBV4-2 and TRBJ1-2; tentative D call: TRBD1 (5 bases). The CDR3 is made up of 15 amino acids. CDR1 and CDR2 (germline): LGHNA, YNFKEQ. Trimming shortened V by 1 base and J by 8 bases, and 17 bases separated the two germline ends. CDR3 in DNA: TGTGCCAGCAGCCAAGGCGGTGGGGCGGCCATGGGCTACACCTTC. Its protein is CASSQGGGAAMGYTF.

The genes are TRBV15 and TRBJ2-5, with TRBD2 identical over 7 bases. Germline V lookup: CDR1 LNHNV, CDR2 YYDKDF (reference sequence). CDR3 size: 15 residues. J gave up 1 base and V 1 base, and 3 bases lay outside the gene matches. CDR3 sequence reads: CATSRVGGSQETQYF. CDR3 in DNA: TGTGCCACCAGCAGAGTGGGCGGGAGCCAAGAGACCCAGTACTTC.

Points on this clone: Other DNA sequences in the sample encode the same CDR3. The chain employs TRBV5-4 and TRBJ2-1; 8 bases match TRBD1. Germline V CDR1 and CDR2: SGHNT, YYREEE (reference sequence). The CDR3 runs to 15 residues. V trimming: 0 bases; J trimming: 1 base; junction bases outside the gene matches: 0. The CDR3 region has the DNA TGTGCCAGCAGCTTGGGACAGGGGTCCTACAATGAGCAGTTCTTC. This sequence encodes CASSLGQGSYNEQFF.

This clone was recorded once. This chain's CDR3 is CASSLGLVQETQYF. The CDR3 region has the DNA TGTGCCAGCAGCTTAGGACTAGTACAGGAGACCCAGTACTTC. The V call is TRBV7-9, the J call TRBJ2-5, with a possible D match to TRBD2 (6 bases). The germline V and J ends were trimmed by 1 base and 5 bases, with 11 bases remaining between them. The CDR3 consists of 14 residues. Germline CDR1 SEHNR, CDR2 FQNEAQ (reference sequence).

This chain joins TRBV28 and TRBJ1-1; D is possibly TRBD1 (6 bases). The CDR3 has 17 residues. V was shortened by 6 bases and J by 4 bases, with 24 bases between the two germline ends. Germline assignment: CDR1 MDHEN and CDR2 SYDVKM. In DNA form, the CDR3 reads TGTGCCAGCAGACTCGGGACAAGGCCCCTTGAGGCCACTGAAGCTTTCTTT. This translates into CASRLGTRPLEATEAFF.

J is TRBJ1-3 and V is TRBV6-1, with a tentative D call TRBD1 (5 bases). This CDR3 spans 16 amino acids. Trimming took 4 bases from V and 0 from J, leaving 13 bases between them. The germline V gene encodes CDR1 MNHNS and CDR2 SASEGT. CDR3 loop: CASSAGLLSSGNTIYF. CDR3 nucleotide sequence: TGTGCCAGCAGTGCGGGACTCTTGAGCTCTGGAAACACCATATATTTT.

The V call is TRBV4-1, the J call TRBJ1-2, with unresolved D. Trimming took 0 bases from V and 6 from J, leaving 20 bases between them. The CDR3 is 17 amino acids. The germline V gene encodes CDR1 MGHRA and CDR2 YSYEKL. CDR3 nucleotides: TGCGCCAGCAGCCAAGATGGACCGGTTTCGGGAGCGGATGGCTACACCTTC. Translating gives CASSQDGPVSGADGYTF.

For this clone: Other DNA sequences in this specimen translate into the identical CDR3. V is TRBV19 and J is TRBJ2-1, with TRBD2 identical over 7 bases. CDR3 length equals 14 residues. The V gene end was trimmed by 5 bases and the J gene end by 3 bases; junction bases not matched to a gene: 4. From germline, CDR1 is LNHDA and CDR2 SQIVND (reference sequence). The CDR3 DNA sequence: TGTGCCAGTAGTTCGGGCGGGAGCTACAATGAGCAGTTCTTC. This sequence encodes CASSSGGSYNEQFF. Together with reference TRBV19 and TRBJ2-1, the CDR3 gives the full variable domain: DGGITQSPKYLFRKEGQNVTLSCEQNLNHDAMYWYRQDPGQGLRLIYYSQIVNDFQKGDIAEGYSVSREKKESFPLTVTSAQKNPTAFYLCASSSGGSYNEQFFGPGTRLTVL.